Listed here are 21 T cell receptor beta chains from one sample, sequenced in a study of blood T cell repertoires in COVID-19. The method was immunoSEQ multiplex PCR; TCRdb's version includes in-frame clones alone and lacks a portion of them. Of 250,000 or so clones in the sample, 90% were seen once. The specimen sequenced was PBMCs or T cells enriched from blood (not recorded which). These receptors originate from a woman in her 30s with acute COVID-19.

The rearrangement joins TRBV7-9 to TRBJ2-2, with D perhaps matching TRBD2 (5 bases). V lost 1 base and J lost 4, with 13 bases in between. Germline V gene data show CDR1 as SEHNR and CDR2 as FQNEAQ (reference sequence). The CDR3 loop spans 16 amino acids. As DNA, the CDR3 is TGTGCCAGCAGCTTAGGTACGGGAAGTGGCACCGGGGAGCTGTTTTTT. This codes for CASSLGTGSGTGELFF.

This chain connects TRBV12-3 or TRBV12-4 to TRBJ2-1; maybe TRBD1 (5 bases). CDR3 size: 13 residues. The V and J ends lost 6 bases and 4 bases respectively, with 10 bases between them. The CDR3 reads CASSLGRYNEQFF. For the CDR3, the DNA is TGTGCCAGCAGCCTGGGGCGGTACAATGAGCAGTTCTTC.

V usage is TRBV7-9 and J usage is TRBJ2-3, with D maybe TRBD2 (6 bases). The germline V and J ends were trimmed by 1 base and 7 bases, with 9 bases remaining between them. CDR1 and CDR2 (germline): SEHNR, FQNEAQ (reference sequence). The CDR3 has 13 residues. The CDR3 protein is CASSLGTTNTQYF. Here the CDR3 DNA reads TGTGCCAGCAGCTTAGGGACTACCAATACGCAGTATTTT.

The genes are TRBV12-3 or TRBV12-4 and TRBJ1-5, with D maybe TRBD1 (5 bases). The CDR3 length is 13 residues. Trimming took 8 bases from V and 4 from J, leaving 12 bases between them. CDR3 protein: CASRAGRNQPQHF. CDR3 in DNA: TGTGCCAGCCGGGCAGGGCGAAATCAGCCCCAGCATTTT.

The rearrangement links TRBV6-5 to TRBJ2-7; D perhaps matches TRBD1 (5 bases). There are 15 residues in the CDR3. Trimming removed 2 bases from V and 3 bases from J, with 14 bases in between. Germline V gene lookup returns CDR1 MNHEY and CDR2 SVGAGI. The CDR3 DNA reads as TGTGCCAGCAGTTACGGGGCTCCCTGGCACTACGAGCAGTACTTC. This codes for CASSYGAPWHYEQYF.

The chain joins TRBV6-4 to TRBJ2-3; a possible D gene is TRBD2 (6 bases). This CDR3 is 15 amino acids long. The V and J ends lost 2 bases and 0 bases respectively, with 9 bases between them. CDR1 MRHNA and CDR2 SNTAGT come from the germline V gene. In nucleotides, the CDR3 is TGTGCCAGCAGTGACGGGCGGGGTAGCACAGATACGCAGTATTTT. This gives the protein CASSDGRGSTDTQYF.

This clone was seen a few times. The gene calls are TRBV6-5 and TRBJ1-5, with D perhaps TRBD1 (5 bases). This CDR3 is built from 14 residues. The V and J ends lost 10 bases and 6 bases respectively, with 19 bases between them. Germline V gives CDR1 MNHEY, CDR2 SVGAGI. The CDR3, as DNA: TGTGCCACCTCCCGGGGGGGGAGGGGTCAGCCCCAGCATTTT. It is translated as CATSRGGRGQPQHF.

The CDR3 region has the DNA TGTGCCAGCAGCTTCACAGGAGATGGCTACACCTTC. Amino acids: CASSFTGDGYTF. The chain couples TRBV5-4 to TRBJ1-2; tentative D call: TRBD1 (5 bases). The CDR3 is 12 residues long. The germline V and J ends were trimmed by 2 bases and 6 bases, with 8 bases remaining between them. Germline V gene lookup returns CDR1 SGHNT and CDR2 YYREEE (reference sequence).

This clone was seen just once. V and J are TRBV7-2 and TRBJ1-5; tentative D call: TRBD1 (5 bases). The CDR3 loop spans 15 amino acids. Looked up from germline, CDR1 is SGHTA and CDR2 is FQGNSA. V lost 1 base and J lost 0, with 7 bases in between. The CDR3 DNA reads TGTGCCAGCAGCTTAGTGGACATTAGCAATCAGCCCCAGCATTTT. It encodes CASSLVDISNQPQHF.

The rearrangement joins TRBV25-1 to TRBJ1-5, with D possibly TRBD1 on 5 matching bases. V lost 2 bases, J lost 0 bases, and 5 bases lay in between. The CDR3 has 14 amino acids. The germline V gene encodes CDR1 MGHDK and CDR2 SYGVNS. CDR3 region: CASSETGSNQPQHF. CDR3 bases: TGTGCCAGCAGTGAAACAGGTAGCAATCAGCCCCAGCATTTT.

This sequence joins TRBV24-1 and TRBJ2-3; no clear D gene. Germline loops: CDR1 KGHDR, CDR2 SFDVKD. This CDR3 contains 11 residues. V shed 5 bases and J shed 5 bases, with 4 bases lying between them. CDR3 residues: CATSGGDTQYF. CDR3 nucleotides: TGTGCCACCAGTGGAGGAGATACGCAGTATTTT.

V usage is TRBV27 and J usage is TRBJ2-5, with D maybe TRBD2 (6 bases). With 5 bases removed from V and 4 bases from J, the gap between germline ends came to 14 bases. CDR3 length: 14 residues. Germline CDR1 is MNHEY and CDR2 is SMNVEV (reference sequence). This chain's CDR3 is CASSPGGLSETQYF. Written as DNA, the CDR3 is TGTGCCAGCAGTCCCGGGGGACTGTCAGAGACCCAGTACTTC.

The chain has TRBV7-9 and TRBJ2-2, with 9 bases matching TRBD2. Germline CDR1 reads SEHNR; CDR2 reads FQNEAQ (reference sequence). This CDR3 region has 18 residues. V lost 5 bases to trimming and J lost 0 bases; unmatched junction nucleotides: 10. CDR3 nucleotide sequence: TGTGCCAGCAGCAGAGCAAGACTAGCGGATACGAACACCGGGGAGCTGTTTTTT. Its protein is CASSRARLADTNTGELFF.

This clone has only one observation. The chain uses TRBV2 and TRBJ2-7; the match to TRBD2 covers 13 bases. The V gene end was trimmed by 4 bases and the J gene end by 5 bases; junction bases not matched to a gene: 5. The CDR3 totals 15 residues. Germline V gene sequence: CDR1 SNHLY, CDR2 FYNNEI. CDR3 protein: CASSGLAGGADEQYF. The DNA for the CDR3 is TGTGCCAGCAGTGGACTAGCGGGAGGAGCTGACGAGCAGTACTTC. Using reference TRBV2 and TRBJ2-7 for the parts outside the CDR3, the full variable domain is EPEVTQTPSHQVTQMGQEVILRCVPISNHLYFYWYRQILGQKVEFLVSFYNNEISEKSEIFDDQFSVERPDGSNFTLKIRSTKLEDSAMYFCASSGLAGGADEQYFGPGTRLTVT.

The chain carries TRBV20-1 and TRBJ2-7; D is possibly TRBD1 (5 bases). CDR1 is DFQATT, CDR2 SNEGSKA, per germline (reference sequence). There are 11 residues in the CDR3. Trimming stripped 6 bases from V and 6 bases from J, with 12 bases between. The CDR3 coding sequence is TGCAGTGCCGGGCAGGGAAGCGAGCAGTACTTC. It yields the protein CSAGQGSEQYF.

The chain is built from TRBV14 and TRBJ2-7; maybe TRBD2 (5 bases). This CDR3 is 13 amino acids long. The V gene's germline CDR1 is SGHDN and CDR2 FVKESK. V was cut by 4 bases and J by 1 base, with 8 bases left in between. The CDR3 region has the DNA TGTGCCAGCAGCCTCGGGGATTCCTACGAGCAGTACTTC. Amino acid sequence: CASSLGDSYEQYF.

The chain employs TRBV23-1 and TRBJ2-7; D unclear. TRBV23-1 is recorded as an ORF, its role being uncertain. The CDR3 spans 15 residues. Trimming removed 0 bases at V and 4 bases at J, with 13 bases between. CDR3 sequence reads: CASSQSMTISYEQYF. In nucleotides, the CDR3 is TGCGCCAGCAGTCAATCGATGACAATCTCTTACGAGCAGTACTTC.

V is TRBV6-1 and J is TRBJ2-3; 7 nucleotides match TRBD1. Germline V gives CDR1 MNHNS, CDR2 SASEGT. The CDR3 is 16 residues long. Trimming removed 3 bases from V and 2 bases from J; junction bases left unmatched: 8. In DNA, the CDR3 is TGTGCCAGCAGTGACCGGGACAGCGCTTACACAGATACGCAGTATTTT. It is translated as CASSDRDSAYTDTQYF.

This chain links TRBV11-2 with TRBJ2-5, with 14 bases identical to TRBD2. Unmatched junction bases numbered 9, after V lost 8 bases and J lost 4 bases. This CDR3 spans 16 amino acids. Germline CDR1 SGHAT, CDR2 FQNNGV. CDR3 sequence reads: CASAPPGLAGAETQYF. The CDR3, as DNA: TGTGCCAGCGCCCCGCCGGGACTAGCGGGAGCAGAGACCCAGTACTTC.

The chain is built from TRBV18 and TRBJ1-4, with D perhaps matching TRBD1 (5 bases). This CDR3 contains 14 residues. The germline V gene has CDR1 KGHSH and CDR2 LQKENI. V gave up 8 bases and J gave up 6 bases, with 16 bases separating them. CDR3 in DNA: TGTGCCAGCAAACCGGGCAGGGATGATGAAAAACTGTTTTTT. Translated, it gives CASKPGRDDEKLFF.

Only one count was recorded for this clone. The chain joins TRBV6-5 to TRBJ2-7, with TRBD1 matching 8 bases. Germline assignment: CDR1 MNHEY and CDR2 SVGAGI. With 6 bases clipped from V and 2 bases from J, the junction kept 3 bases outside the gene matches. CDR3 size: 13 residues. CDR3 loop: CASSDRGPYEQYF. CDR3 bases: TGTGCCAGCAGCGACAGGGGTCCCTACGAGCAGTACTTC.